Listed below are T cell receptor beta chains from one sample, sequenced in a study of neurological immune-mediated disorders. TCRdb fed the 5' RACE reads into MiXCR, producing one record per CDR3 protein. Of roughly 25,000 distinct CDR3 sequences listed, 5.5% to 8% are singletons. Sequencing was carried out using PBMCs. All receptors derive from a woman in her thirties or forties in good health. CDR3s include the opening cysteine and the closing phenylalanine or tryptophan. D genes are given only for firm matches. Expanded clones are given a class, and other clones once, few, many or no size at all.

TRBV14	NA	TRBJ2-3	TRBD2	CASSQRLAGDTDTQYF	TGTGCCAGCAGCCAAAGACTAGCGGGAGACACAGATACGCAGTATTTT
TRBV20-1	many	TRBJ2-5	TRBD2	CSASLAGGPSRETQYF	TGCAGTGCTAGTTTGGCGGGAGGGCCATCTAGGGAGACCCAGTACTTC
TRBV29-1	many	TRBJ2-1	NA	CSGGEFYYNEQFF	TGCAGCGGAGGGGAGTTCTACTACAATGAGCAGTTCTTC
TRBV5-1	many	TRBJ2-3	NA	CASSSDTNTQYF	TGCGCCAGCAGCTCAGACACGAATACGCAGTATTTT
TRBV19	many	TRBJ1-5	NA	CASTKNSNQPQHF	TGTGCCAGTACAAAAAATAGCAATCAGCCCCAGCATTTT
TRBV5-6	many	TRBJ2-1	TRBD1	CASSRTGGHLYNEQFF	TGTGCCAGCAGCAGAACAGGGGGACACCTTTACAATGAGCAGTTCTTC
TRBV5-1	medium-sized	TRBJ2-7	NA	CASSFRGSSSYEQYF	TGCGCCAGCAGCTTCAGGGGATCCAGCTCCTACGAGCAGTACTTC
TRBV20-1	many	TRBJ2-7	NA	CSAWTRSYEQYF	TGCAGTGCTTGGACTCGCTCCTACGAGCAGTACTTC
TRBV5-1	many	TRBJ1-2	NA	CATRETEAYGYTF	TGCGCCACCCGAGAGACGGAAGCTTATGGCTACACCTTC
TRBV12-3/TRBV12-4	medium-sized	TRBJ1-1	NA	CASSLMGDTEAFF	TGTGCCAGCAGTTTAATGGGGGACACTGAAGCTTTCTTT
TRBV20-1	many	TRBJ1-4	NA	CSARDEGEKLFF	TGCAGTGCTAGAGATGAAGGCGAAAAACTGTTTTTT
TRBV20-1	many	TRBJ2-2	NA	CSARDAWAGQVGELFF	TGCAGTGCTAGAGATGCATGGGCAGGGCAGGTCGGGGAGCTGTTTTTT
TRBV5-1	many	TRBJ1-1	TRBD1	CASSLRTGRNTEAFF	TGCGCCAGCAGCCTCCGGACAGGGAGGAACACTGAAGCTTTCTTT
TRBV10-3	many	TRBJ1-3	NA	CAIAPGAGNTIYF	TGTGCCATCGCACCGGGCGCTGGAAACACCATATATTTT
TRBV20-1	many	TRBJ2-7	TRBD1	CSASGQGDKQYF	TGCAGTGCTTCGGGACAGGGCGATAAGCAGTACTTC
TRBV5-6	many	TRBJ2-1	NA	CASSLATLPYNEQFF	TGTGCCAGCAGCTTGGCCACGCTCCCCTACAATGAGCAGTTCTTC
TRBV7-2	many	TRBJ2-2	NA	CASSLRGVSTGELFF	TGTGCCAGCAGCTTACGGGGCGTGAGCACCGGGGAGCTGTTTTTT
TRBV10-3	medium-sized	TRBJ2-2	NA	CAISESLEKHNVFANTGELFF	TGTGCCATCAGTGAGTCGTTGGAAAAGCACAACGTGTTCGCGAACACCGGGGAGCTGTTTTTT
TRBV6-6	many	TRBJ2-1	NA	CASSYAGSSYNEQFF	TGTGCCAGCAGTTACGCGGGATCCTCCTACAATGAGCAGTTCTTC
TRBV29-1	many	TRBJ2-1	TRBD1	CSALDRDYNEQFF	TGCAGCGCCCTCGACAGGGACTACAATGAGCAGTTCTTC
TRBV20-1	many	TRBJ2-5	TRBD1	CSASGTGHQETQYF	TGCAGTGCTAGCGGGACAGGCCATCAAGAGACCCAGTACTTC
TRBV7-9	many	TRBJ2-1	TRBD2	CASSPLGLAGVGGNEQFF	TGTGCCAGCAGCCCGCTAGGACTAGCGGGAGTAGGCGGGAATGAGCAGTTCTTC
TRBV12-3/TRBV12-4	medium-sized	TRBJ1-5	TRBD1	CASSFGTGKGNQPQHF	TGTGCCAGCAGTTTCGGGACAGGGAAGGGGAATCAGCCCCAGCATTTT
TRBV6-6	many	TRBJ2-7	TRBD2	CASSYSRLAGTYEQYF	TGTGCCAGCAGTTACTCGAGACTAGCGGGAACGTACGAGCAGTACTTC
TRBV7-9	NA	TRBJ2-7	NA	CASSHGDSHYEQYF	TGTGCCAGCAGCCATGGAGACAGCCACTACGAGCAGTACTTC
TRBV27	many	TRBJ2-7	NA	CASSSSGIGPYEQYF	NA
TRBV20-1	many	TRBJ2-4	NA	CSAAGEGSENIQYF	TGCAGTGCTGCTGGAGAAGGGAGTGAAAACATTCAGTACTTC
TRBV20-1	many	TRBJ2-7	TRBD2	CSARLAAKFYEQYF	TGCAGTGCTAGACTAGCGGCAAAATTCTACGAGCAGTACTTC
TRBV7-2	many	TRBJ2-3	NA	CASSLVVGAPNTQYF	TGTGCCAGCAGCTTAGTGGTGGGAGCTCCGAATACGCAGTATTTT
TRBV5-1	many	TRBJ2-1	TRBD2	CASSVAGGERRYEQFF	TGCGCCAGCAGCGTAGCGGGAGGCGAGCGGAGGTATGAGCAGTTCTTC
TRBV18	many	TRBJ2-3	NA	CASSPRTETHHF	TGTGCCAGCTCACCTAGGACTGAAACCCACCATTTT
TRBV7-9	many	TRBJ1-4	NA	CASSPQTWTATNEKLFF	TGTGCCAGCAGCCCCCAGACCTGGACGGCAACTAATGAAAAACTGTTTTTT
TRBV5-5	many	TRBJ2-1	TRBD2	CASSLTSGSPGDEQFF	TGTGCCAGCAGCCTGACTAGCGGGAGTCCAGGGGATGAGCAGTTCTTC
TRBV20-1	medium-sized	TRBJ2-5	TRBD2	CSILLAGGAGETQYF	TGCAGTATTCTCCTAGCGGGAGGAGCGGGGGAGACCCAGTACTTC
TRBV5-5	many	TRBJ1-4	TRBD1	CASSDPGGYNEKLFF	TGTGCCAGCAGTGACCCAGGGGGTTACAATGAAAAACTGTTTTTT
TRBV5-1	many	TRBJ2-1	TRBD1	CASRTEAGTVGNEQFF	TGCGCCAGCAGAACCGAAGCCGGGACAGTCGGCAATGAGCAGTTCTTC
TRBV25-1	many	TRBJ1-1	TRBD1	CASSPGGTEAFF	TGTGCCAGCAGTCCAGGGGGAACTGAAGCTTTCTTT
TRBV6-2/TRBV6-3	many	TRBJ2-1	TRBD2	CASSLTIASGRDEFF	TGTGCCAGCAGCCTGACCATAGCTAGCGGGAGGGACGAGTTCTTC
TRBV28	many	TRBJ2-7	TRBD1	CASSSNGQGKGEQYF	TGTGCCAGCAGTTCGAATGGACAGGGGAAAGGCGAGCAGTACTTC
TRBV5-4	few	TRBJ2-3	TRBD2	CASSLSGGAGDTQYF	TGTGCCAGCAGCTTGTCGGGGGGAGCTGGAGATACGCAGTATTTT
TRBV24-1	many	TRBJ2-3	NA	CATSDRTVSDTQYF	TGTGCCACCAGTGATCGGACAGTGTCAGATACGCAGTATTTT
TRBV20-1	many	TRBJ1-1	TRBD1	CSAEDRGTEAFF	TGCAGTGCCGAAGACAGGGGGACTGAAGCTTTCTTT
TRBV5-5	many	TRBJ2-3	NA	CASSSPRDNTDTQYF	TGTGCCAGCAGCTCCCCGAGAGACAACACAGATACGCAGTATTTT
TRBV4-1	once	TRBJ2-7	NA	CASSQGITFKPNEQYF	TGCGCCAGCAGCCAAGGGATAACCTTCAAGCCCAACGAGCAGTACTTC
TRBV7-9	many	TRBJ2-1	NA	CASSLDRSFGFF	TGTGCCAGCAGCTTAGATCGCTCTTTCGGGTTCTTC
TRBV21-1	medium-sized	TRBJ1-1	NA	CASSKDDSGRPGSTEAFF	TGTGCCAGCAGCAAAGATGATTCTGGGAGACCCGGCAGCACTGAAGCTTTCTTT
TRBV29-1	many	TRBJ2-1	TRBD1	CSVGTGPNEQFF	TGCAGCGTAGGGACAGGGCCCAATGAGCAGTTCTTC
TRBV6-1	few	TRBJ2-1	NA	CASSEPQGGGMNNEQFF	TGTGCCAGCAGTGAACCCCAGGGGGGCGGGATGAACAATGAGCAGTTCTTC
TRBV5-1	many	TRBJ1-1	TRBD1	CASSQQGGGTEAFF	TGCGCCAGCAGCCAACAGGGGGGAGGCACTGAAGCTTTCTTT
TRBV27	many	TRBJ2-2	NA	CASSLGRGGTRNTGELFF	TGTGCCAGCAGTTTAGGGCGCGGCGGGACACGCAACACCGGGGAGCTGTTTTTT
TRBV6-5	many	TRBJ1-1	NA	CASSLGQMNTEAFF	TGTGCCAGCAGTTTGGGTCAGATGAACACTGAAGCTTTCTTT
TRBV18	many	TRBJ2-1	NA	CASSLGTGYNEQFF	TGTGCCAGCTCACTAGGGACTGGGTACAATGAGCAGTTCTTC